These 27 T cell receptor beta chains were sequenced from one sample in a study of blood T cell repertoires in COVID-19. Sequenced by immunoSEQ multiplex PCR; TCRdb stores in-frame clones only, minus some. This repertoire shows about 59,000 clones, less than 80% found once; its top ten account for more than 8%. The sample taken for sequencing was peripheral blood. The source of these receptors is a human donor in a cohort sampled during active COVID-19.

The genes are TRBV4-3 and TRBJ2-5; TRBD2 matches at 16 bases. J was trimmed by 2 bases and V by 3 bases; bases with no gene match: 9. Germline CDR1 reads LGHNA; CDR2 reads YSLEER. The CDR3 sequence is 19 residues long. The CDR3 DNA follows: TGCGCCAGCAGCCAGGCTCCGGGACTAGCGGGAGGGCCGCAAGAGACCCAGTACTTC. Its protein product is CASSQAPGLAGGPQETQYF.

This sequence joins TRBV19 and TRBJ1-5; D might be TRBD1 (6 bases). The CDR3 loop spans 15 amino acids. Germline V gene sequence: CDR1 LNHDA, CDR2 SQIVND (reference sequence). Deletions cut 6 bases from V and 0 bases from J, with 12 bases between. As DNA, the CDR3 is TGTGCCAGTAGGCGGGGGGCGGATAGCAATCAGCCCCAGCATTTT. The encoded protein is CASRRGADSNQPQHF.

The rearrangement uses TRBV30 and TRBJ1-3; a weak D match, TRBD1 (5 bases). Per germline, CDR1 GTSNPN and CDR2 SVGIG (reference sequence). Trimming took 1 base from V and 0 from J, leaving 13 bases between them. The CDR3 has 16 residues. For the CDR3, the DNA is TGTGCCTGGAGTGCTCCGGGACTCATCTCTGGAAACACCATATATTTT. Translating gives CAWSAPGLISGNTIYF.

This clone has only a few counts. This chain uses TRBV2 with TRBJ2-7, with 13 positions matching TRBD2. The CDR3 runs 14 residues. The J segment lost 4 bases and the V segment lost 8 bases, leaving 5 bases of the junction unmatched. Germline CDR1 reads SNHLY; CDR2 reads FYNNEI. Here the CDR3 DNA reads TGTGCCAGCCGGACTAGCGGGAGTTTTTACGAGCAGTACTTC. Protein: CASRTSGSFYEQYF.

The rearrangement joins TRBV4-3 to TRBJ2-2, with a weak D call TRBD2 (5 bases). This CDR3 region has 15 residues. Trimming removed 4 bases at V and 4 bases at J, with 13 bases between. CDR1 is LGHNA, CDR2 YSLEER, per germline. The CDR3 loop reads CASSRIRGGTGELFF. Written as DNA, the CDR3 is TGCGCCAGCAGCCGCATACGGGGTGGCACCGGGGAGCTGTTTTTT.

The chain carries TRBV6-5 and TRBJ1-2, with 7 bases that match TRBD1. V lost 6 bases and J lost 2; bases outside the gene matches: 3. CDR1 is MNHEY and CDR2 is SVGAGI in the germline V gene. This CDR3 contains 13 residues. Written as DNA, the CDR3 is TGTGCCAGCAGACCCAGGGGGAACTATGGCTACACCTTC. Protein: CASRPRGNYGYTF.

CDR3 bases: TGTGCCAGCAGTGTACGGGGGACCGAGCAGTACTTC. Translated: CASSVRGTEQYF. The chain recombines TRBV2 with TRBJ2-7; weak D call: TRBD2 (6 bases). The CDR3 extends over 12 amino acids. Trimming took off 4 bases at V and 6 bases at J, with 10 bases between the two ends. CDR1 is SNHLY and CDR2 is FYNNEI in the germline V gene.

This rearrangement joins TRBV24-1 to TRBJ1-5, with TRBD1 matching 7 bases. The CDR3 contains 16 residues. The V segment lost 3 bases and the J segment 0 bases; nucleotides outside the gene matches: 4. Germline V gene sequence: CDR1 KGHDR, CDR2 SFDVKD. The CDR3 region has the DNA TGTGCCACCAGTGATCCCAGGGGGACTAGCAATCAGCCCCAGCATTTT. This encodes CATSDPRGTSNQPQHF.

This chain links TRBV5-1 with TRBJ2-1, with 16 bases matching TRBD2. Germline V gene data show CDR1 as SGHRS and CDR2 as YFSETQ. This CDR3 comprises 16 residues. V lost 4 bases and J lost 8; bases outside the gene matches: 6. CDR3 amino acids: CASSDPGLAGGDEQFF. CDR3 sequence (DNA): TGCGCCAGCAGCGACCCGGGACTAGCGGGAGGGGATGAGCAGTTCTTC.

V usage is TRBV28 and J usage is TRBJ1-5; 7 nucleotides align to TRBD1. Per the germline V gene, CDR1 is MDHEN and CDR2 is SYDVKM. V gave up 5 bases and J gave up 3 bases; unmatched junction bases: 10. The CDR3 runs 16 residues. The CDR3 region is CASSTPLGQNNQPQHF. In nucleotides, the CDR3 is TGTGCCAGCAGTACTCCCCTGGGACAGAACAATCAGCCCCAGCATTTT.

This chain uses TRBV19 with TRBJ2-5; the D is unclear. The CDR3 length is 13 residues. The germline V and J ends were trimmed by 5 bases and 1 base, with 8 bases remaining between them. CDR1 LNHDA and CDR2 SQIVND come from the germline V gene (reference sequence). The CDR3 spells CASSVQVQETQYF. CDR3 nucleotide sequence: TGTGCCAGTAGTGTCCAGGTCCAAGAGACCCAGTACTTC.

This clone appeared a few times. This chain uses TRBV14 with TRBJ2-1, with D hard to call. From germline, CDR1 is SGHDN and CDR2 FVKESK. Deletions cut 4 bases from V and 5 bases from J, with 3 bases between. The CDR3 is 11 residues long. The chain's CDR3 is CASSLNNEQFF. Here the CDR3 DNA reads TGTGCCAGCAGCCTAAACAATGAGCAGTTCTTC.

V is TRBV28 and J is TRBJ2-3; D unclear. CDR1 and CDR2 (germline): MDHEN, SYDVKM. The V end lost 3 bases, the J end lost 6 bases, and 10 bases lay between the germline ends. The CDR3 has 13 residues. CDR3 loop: CASSFPTVDTQYF. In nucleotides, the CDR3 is TGTGCCAGCAGTTTCCCAACGGTTGATACGCAGTATTTT. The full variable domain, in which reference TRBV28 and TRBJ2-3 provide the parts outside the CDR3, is DVKVTQSSRYLVKRTGEKVFLECVQDMDHENMFWYRQDPGLGLRLIYFSYDVKMKEKGDIPEGYSVSREKKERFSLILESASTNQTSMYLCASSFPTVDTQYFGPGTRLTVL.

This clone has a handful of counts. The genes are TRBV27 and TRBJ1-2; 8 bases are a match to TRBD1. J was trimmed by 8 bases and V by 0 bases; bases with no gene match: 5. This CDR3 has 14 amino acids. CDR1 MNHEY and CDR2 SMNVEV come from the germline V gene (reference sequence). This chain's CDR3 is CASSLSLPGGGYTF. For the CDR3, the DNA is TGTGCCAGCAGTTTATCTTTGCCAGGGGGCGGCTACACCTTC.

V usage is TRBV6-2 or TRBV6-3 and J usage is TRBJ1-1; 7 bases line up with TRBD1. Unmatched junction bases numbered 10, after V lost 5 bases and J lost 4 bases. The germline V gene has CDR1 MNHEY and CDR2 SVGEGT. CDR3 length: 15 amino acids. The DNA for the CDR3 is TGTGCCAGCAGTCATCCGGGACAGAAAGCCACTGAAGCTTTCTTT. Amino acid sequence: CASSHPGQKATEAFF.

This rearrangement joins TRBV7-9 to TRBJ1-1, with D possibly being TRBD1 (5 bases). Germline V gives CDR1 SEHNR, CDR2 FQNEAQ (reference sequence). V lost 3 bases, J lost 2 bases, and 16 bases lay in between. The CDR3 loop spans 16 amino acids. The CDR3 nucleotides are TGTGCCAGCAGCTTTCTCGCCGGGGGAGGCAACACTGAAGCTTTCTTT. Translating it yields CASSFLAGGGNTEAFF.

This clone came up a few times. This CDR3 is CASSRWGVAGQETQYF. The CDR3 bases are TGTGCCAGCAGCCGCTGGGGTGTGGCGGGACAAGAGACCCAGTACTTC. The V call is TRBV3-1 (or the pseudogene TRBV3-2), the J call TRBJ2-5, with D perhaps TRBD2 (6 bases). CDR3 size: 16 residues. Per the germline V gene, CDR1 is LGHDT and CDR2 is YNNKEL (reference sequence). Trimming shortened V by 4 bases and J by 2 bases, and 17 bases separated the two germline ends.

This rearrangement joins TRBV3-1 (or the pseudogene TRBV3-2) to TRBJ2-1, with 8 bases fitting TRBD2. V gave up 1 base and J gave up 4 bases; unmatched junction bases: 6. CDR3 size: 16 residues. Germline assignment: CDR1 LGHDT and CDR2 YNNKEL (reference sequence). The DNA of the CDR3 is TGTGCCAGCAGCCAAGGACTGAGCGGGAGTTACAATGAGCAGTTCTTC. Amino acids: CASSQGLSGSYNEQFF.

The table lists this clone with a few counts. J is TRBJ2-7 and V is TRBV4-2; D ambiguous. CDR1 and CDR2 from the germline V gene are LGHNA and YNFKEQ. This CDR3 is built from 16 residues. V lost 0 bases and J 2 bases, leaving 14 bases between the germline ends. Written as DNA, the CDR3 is TGTGCCAGCAGCCAAGAAATGGTACCGGAGACCTACGAGCAGTACTTC. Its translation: CASSQEMVPETYEQYF.

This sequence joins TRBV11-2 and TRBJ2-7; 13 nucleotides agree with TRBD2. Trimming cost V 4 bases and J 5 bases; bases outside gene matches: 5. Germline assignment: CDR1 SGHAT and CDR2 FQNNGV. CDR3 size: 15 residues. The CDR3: CASSSGLAGTHEQYF. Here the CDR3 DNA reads TGTGCCAGCAGCTCGGGACTAGCGGGAACCCACGAGCAGTACTTC.

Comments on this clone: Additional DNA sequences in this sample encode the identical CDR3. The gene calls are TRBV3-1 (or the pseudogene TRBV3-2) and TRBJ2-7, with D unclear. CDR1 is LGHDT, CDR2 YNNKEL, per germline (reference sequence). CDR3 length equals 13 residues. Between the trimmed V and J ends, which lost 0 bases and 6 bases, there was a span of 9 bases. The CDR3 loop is CASSQDRRGEQYF. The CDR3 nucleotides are TGTGCCAGCAGCCAAGATAGGCGAGGCGAGCAGTACTTC.

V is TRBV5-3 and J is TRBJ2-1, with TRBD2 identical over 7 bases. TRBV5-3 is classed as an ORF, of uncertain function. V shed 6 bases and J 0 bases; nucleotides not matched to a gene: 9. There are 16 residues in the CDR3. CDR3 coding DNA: TGTGCCAGAAACCGGGACTACCTTAGCTCCTACAATGAGCAGTTCTTC. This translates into CARNRDYLSSYNEQFF.

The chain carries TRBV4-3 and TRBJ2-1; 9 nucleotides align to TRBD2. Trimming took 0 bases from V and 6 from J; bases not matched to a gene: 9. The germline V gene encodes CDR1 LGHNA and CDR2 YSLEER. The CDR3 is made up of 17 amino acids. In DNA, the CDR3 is TGCGCCAGCAGCCAAGAGACGGCGGGAGGGCCGTTCAATGAGCAGTTCTTC. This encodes CASSQETAGGPFNEQFF.

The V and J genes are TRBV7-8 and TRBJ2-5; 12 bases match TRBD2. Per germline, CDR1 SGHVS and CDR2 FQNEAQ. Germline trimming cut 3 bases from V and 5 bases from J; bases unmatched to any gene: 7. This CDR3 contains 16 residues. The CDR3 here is CASSFSSGRARETQYF. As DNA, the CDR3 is TGTGCCAGCAGCTTTTCTAGCGGGAGGGCCAGGGAGACCCAGTACTTC.

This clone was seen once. CDR3 sequence (DNA): TGTGCCAGCAGCCCACTAGCGGGTCTTGCCTACGAGCAGTACTTC. Amino acids: CASSPLAGLAYEQYF. V is TRBV9 and J is TRBJ2-7; 9 bases are a match to TRBD2. The V and J ends lost 4 bases and 2 bases, in that order; junction bases with no gene match: 7. CDR1 and CDR2 (germline): SGDLS, YYNGEE. The length of the CDR3 is 15 residues.

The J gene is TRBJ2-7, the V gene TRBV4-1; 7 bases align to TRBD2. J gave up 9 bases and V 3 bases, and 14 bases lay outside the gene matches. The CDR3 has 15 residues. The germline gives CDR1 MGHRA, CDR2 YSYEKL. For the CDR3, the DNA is TGCGCCAGCAGCCAGGCCCTAGCGGCCACCCTGGGGCAGTACTTC. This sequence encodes CASSQALAATLGQYF.

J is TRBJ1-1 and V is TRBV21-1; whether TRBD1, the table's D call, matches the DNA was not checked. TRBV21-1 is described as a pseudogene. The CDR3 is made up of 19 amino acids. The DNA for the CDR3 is TGTGCCAGCAGCAAAGTTAGAAACCCGGGACAGGGGGAGAACACTGAAGCTTTCTTT. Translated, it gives CASSKVRNPGQGENTEAFF.